One sample yielded the 4 T cell receptor beta chains listed below, sequenced in a study of blood T cell repertoires in COVID-19. Here immunoSEQ multiplex PCR was the method, and the copy in TCRdb shows in-frame clones only, minus some. The table has hundreds of thousands of clones, around 80% seen once. The sample was PBMCs or T cells enriched from blood (not recorded which). Every receptor here comes from a young man with acute COVID-19.

This clone was seen once. The V gene is TRBV10-2, the J gene TRBJ1-2; D possibly corresponds to TRBD1 (6 bases). CDR3 length: 14 amino acids. V lost 4 bases and J 7 bases, leaving 16 bases between the germline ends. CDR1 and CDR2 (germline): WSHSY, SAAADI. The CDR3 spells CASSAAGGAFGYTF. The CDR3 DNA sequence: TGCGCCAGCAGTGCCGCCGGGGGGGCGTTTGGCTACACCTTC.

The chain is built from TRBV6-5 and TRBJ2-2, with 7 bases identical to TRBD1. V trimming: 7 bases; J trimming: 3 bases; junction bases outside the gene matches: 8. The CDR3 spans 15 residues. Germline V gene sequence: CDR1 MNHEY, CDR2 SVGAGI. This chain's CDR3 is CASKMTGSDTGELFF. DNA of the CDR3: TGTGCCAGCAAGATGACAGGGTCGGACACCGGGGAGCTGTTTTTT.

As regards this clone: The sample contains more than one DNA sequence encoding this CDR3. V and J are TRBV7-9 and TRBJ1-2; perhaps TRBD1 as D (5 bases). The CDR3 is 12 residues long. Germline V gene sequence: CDR1 SEHNR, CDR2 FQNEAQ (reference sequence). The ends were cut back, 4 bases at V and 8 bases at J, with 11 bases in the middle. This CDR3 is CASSSTAGGYTF. The CDR3 nucleotides are TGTGCCAGCAGCTCGACAGCTGGGGGCTACACCTTC.

The chain employs TRBV9 and TRBJ1-2, with D perhaps matching TRBD1 (6 bases). The V gene lost 3 bases and the J gene lost 4 bases, with 16 bases spanning the gap. In germline, CDR1 is SGDLS, CDR2 YYNGEE. The CDR3 contains 15 residues. This CDR3 reads CASSENRDTAYGYTF. CDR3 nucleotides: TGTGCCAGCAGCGAAAACAGGGATACCGCCTATGGCTACACCTTC.